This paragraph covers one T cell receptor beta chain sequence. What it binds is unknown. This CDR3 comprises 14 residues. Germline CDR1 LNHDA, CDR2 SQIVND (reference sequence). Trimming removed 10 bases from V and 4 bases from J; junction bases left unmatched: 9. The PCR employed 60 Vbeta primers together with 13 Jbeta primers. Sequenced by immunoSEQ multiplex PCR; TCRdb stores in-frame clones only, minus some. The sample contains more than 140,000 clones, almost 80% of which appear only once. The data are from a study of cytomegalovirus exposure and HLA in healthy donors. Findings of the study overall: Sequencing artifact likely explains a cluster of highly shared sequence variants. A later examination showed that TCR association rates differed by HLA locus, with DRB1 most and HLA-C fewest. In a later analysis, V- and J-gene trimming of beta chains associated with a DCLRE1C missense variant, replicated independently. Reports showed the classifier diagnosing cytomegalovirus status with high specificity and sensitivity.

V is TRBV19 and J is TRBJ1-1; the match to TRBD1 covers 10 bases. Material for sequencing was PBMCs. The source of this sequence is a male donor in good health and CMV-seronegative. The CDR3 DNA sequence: TGTGCCACCCGGGACAGGGGAGTTAGCACTGAAGCTTTCTTT. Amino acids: CATRDRGVSTEAFF.